The sequence of this T cell receptor (beta chain) was determined in a study of blood T cell repertoires in COVID-19. Study information: Sites in the United States, Italy and Spain provided acute and convalescent COVID-19 samples.

It was during active infection that Seattle patients were enrolled and then longitudinally followed. The length of the CDR3 is 15 residues. V was clipped by 5 bases and J by 12 bases; unmatched bases: 13. Germline V gene data show CDR1 as MDHEN and CDR2 as SYDVKM. Produced via immunoSEQ multiplex PCR; TCRdb's table is partial and in-frame only. Among about 260,000 clones listed, about nine tenths were seen once. The sequence was obtained from a young woman with COVID-19, enrolled during active disease. Specimen: peripheral blood. The chain recombines TRBV28 with TRBJ1-6; the match to TRBD1 covers 7 bases. The CDR3 nucleotides read TGTGCCAGCAGTCTAGACAGAGGGGGCGGCGTACCCCTCCACTTT. This encodes CASSLDRGGGVPLHF.